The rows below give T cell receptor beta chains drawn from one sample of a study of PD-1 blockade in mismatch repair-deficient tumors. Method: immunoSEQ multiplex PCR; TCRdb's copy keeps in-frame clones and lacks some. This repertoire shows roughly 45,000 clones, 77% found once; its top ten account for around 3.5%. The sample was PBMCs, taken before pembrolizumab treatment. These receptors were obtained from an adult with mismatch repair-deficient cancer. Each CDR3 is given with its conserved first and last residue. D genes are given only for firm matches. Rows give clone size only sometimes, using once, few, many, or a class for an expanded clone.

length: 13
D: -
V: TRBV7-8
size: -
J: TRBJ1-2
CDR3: CASSLVALGGYTF
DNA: TGTGCCAGCAGCTTAGTGGCCCTGGGAGGCTACACCTTC

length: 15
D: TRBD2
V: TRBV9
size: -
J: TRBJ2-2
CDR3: CASREGTSINGELFF
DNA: TGTGCCAGCAGGGAAGGGACTAGCATTAACGGGGAGCTGTTTTTT

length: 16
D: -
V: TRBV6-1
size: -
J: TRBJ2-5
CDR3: CASSDQAGTGGETQYF
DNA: TGTGCCAGCAGTGATCAGGCGGGGACCGGTGGGGAGACCCAGTACTTC

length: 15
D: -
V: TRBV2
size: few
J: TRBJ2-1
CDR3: CASIEGGWGYNEQFF
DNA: TGTGCCAGCATCGAGGGTGGGTGGGGTTACAATGAGCAGTTCTTC

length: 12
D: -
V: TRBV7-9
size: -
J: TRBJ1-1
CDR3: CASIFGNTEAFF
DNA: TGTGCCAGCATTTTTGGGAACACTGAAGCTTTCTTT

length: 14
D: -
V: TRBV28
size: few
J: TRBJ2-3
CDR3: CASSLKPDADTQYF
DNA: TGTGCCAGCAGTTTGAAACCGGACGCAGATACGCAGTATTTT

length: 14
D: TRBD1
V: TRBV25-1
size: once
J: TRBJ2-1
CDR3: CASSNDRGAEEQFF
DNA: TGTGCCAGCAGTAACGACAGGGGAGCCGAGGAGCAGTTCTTC

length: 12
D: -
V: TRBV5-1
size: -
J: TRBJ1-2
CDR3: CASTSTFYGYTF
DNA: TGCGCCAGCACATCCACGTTCTATGGCTACACCTTC

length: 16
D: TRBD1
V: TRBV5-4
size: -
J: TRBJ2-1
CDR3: CASSLDPGQTYNEQFF
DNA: TGTGCCAGCAGCTTGGATCCGGGACAGACATACAATGAGCAGTTCTTC

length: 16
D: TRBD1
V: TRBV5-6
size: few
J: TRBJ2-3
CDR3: CASSPLGTGATDTQYF
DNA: TGTGCCAGCAGCCCGCTAGGGACAGGGGCGACAGATACGCAGTATTTT

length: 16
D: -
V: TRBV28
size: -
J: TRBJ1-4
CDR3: CASTIVRGGAGEKLFF
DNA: TGTGCCAGCACCATTGTTAGAGGGGGGGCTGGTGAAAAACTGTTTTTT

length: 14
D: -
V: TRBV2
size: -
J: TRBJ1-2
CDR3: CASRGDRGNYGYTF
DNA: TGTGCCAGCAGGGGGGACCGTGGGAACTATGGCTACACCTTC

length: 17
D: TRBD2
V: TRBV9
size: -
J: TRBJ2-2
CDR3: CASSVEGTSGSTGELFF
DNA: TGTGCCAGCAGCGTAGAAGGGACTAGCGGGAGTACCGGGGAGCTGTTTTTT

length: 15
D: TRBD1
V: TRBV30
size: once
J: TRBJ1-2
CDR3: CAWGRLPGQSYGYTF
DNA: TGTGCCTGGGGGAGACTTCCGGGACAGAGTTATGGCTACACCTTC

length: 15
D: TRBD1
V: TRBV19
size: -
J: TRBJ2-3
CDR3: CASSMSGQGTDTQYF
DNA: TGTGCCAGTAGTATGTCCGGACAGGGAACAGATACGCAGTATTTT

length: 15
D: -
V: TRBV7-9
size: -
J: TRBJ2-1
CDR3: CASSFQGNKVNEQFF
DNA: TGTGCCAGCAGCTTCCAGGGGAATAAGGTCAATGAGCAGTTCTTC

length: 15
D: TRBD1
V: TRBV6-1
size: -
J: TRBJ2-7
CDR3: CASKLGTGEFYEQYF
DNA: TGTGCCAGCAAATTGGGCACAGGGGAATTCTACGAGCAGTACTTC

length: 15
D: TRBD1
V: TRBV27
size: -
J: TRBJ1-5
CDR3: CASSLWAGGEQPQHF
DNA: TGTGCCAGCAGTTTATGGGCAGGGGGGGAGCAGCCCCAGCATTTT

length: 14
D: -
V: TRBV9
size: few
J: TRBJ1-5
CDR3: CASSVGKGNQPQHF
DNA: TGTGCCAGCAGCGTAGGGAAGGGCAATCAGCCCCAGCATTTT

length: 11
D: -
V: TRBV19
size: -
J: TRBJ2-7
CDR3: CASRVSYEQYF
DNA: TGTGCCAGTAGGGTGTCCTACGAGCAGTACTTC

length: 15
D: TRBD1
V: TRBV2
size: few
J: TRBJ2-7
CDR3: CASSERPTGALEQYF
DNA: TGTGCCAGCAGTGAACGGCCCACAGGGGCCCTCGAGCAGTACTTC

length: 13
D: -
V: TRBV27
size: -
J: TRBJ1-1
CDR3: CASSWGGGTEAFF
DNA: TGTGCCAGCAGTTGGGGGGGCGGCACTGAAGCTTTCTTT

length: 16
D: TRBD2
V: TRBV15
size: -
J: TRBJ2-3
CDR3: CAESGRAEKSTDTQYF
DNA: TGTGCTGAAAGCGGGAGGGCAGAGAAGAGCACAGATACGCAGTATTTT

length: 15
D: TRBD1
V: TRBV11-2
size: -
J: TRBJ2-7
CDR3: CASSPLRGPSYEQYF
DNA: TGTGCCAGCAGCCCCCTCAGGGGGCCCTCCTACGAGCAGTACTTC

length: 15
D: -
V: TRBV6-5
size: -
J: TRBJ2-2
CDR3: CASSYDWGKAGELFF
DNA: TGTGCCAGCAGTTACGATTGGGGGAAGGCCGGGGAGCTGTTTTTT

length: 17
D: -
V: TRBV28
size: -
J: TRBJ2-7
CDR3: CASTTQSRRAGAYEQYF
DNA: TGTGCCAGCACCACTCAGTCACGGCGAGCCGGCGCCTACGAGCAGTACTTC

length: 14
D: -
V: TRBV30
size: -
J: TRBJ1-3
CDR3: CAWTASNSGNTIYF
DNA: TGTGCCTGGACCGCGTCGAACTCGGGAAACACCATATATTTT

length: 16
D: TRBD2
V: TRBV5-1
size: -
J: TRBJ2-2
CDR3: CASSSGLAGNTGELFF
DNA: TGCGCCAGCAGCTCGGGACTAGCGGGTAACACCGGGGAGCTGTTTTTT

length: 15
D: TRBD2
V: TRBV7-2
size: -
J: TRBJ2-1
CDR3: CASSLLAGAGNEQFF
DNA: TGTGCCAGCAGCCTTCTAGCGGGAGCCGGCAATGAGCAGTTCTTC

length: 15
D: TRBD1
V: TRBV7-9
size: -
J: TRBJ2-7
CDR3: CASSTRDRGTYEQYF
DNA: TGTGCCAGCAGCACCCGGGACAGGGGGACCTACGAGCAGTACTTC

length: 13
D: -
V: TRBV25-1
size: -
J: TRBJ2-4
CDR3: CASRSQGSNIQYF
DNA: TGTGCCAGTAGAAGTCAGGGATCAAACATTCAGTACTTC

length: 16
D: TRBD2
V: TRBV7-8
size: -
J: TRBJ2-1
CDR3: CASSSPGLAGDNEQFF
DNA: TGTGCCAGCAGCTCCCCCGGACTAGCGGGTGACAATGAGCAGTTCTTC

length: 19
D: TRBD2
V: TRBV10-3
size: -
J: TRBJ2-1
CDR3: CAISESAGASGPTNNEQFF
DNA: TGTGCCATCAGTGAGTCCGCCGGGGCTAGCGGACCAACCAACAATGAGCAGTTCTTC

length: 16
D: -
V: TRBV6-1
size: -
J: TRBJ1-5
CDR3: CASSEVGGLSNQPQHF
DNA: TGTGCCAGCAGTGAAGTGGGGGGTCTTAGCAATCAGCCCCAGCATTTT

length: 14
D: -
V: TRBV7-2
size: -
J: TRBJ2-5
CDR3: CASSRGRTEETQYF
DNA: TGTGCCAGCAGCCGTGGACGAACAGAAGAGACCCAGTACTTC

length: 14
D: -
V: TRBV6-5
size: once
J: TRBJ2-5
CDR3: CASSYGQFQETQYF
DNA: TGTGCCAGCAGTTACGGACAGTTCCAAGAGACCCAGTACTTC

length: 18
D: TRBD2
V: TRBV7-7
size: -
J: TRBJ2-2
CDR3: CASTPGTSGPADTGELFF
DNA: TGTGCTAGCACCCCCGGGACTAGCGGGCCCGCCGACACCGGGGAGCTGTTTTTT

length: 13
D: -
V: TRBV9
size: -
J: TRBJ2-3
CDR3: CASSAQVGDTQYF
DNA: TGTGCCAGCAGCGCCCAGGTGGGAGATACGCAGTATTTT

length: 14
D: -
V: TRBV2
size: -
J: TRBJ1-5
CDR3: CASRAEWGNQPQHF
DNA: TGTGCCAGCAGGGCAGAATGGGGCAATCAGCCCCAGCATTTT

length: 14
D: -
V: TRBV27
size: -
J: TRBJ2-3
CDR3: CASSQTNNFLEQYF
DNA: TGTGCCAGCAGTCAGACTAACAACTTTCTGGAGCAGTATTTT

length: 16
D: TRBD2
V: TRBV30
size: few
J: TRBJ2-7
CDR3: CAWSVAGGARGAEQYF
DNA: TGTGCCTGGAGTGTGGCGGGAGGCGCGCGGGGAGCCGAGCAGTACTTC

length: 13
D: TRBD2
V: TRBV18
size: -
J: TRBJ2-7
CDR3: CASSLGTSGEQYF
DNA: TGTGCCAGCTCACTAGGGACTAGCGGTGAGCAGTACTTC

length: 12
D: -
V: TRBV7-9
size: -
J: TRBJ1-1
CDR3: CASSFGNTEAFF
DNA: TGTGCCAGCAGCTTCGGGAACACTGAAGCTTTCTTT

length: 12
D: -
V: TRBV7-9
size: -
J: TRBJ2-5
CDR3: CAIRYGEETQYF
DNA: TGTGCCATAAGATACGGTGAAGAGACCCAGTACTTC

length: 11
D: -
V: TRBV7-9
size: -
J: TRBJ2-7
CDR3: CASSLERGQYF
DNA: TGTGCCAGCAGCTTAGAGAGGGGGCAGTACTTC

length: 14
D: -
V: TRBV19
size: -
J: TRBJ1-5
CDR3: CASSLGQSNQPQHF
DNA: TGTGCCAGTAGTTTGGGACAAAGCAATCAGCCCCAGCATTTT

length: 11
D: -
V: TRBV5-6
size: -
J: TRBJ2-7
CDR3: CASSAAYEQYF
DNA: TGTGCCAGCAGCGCCGCCTACGAGCAGTACTTC

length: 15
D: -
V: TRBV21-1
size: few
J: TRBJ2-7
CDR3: CASSHWTRDSYEQYF
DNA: TGTGCCAGCAGCCACTGGACAAGGGATTCCTACGAGCAGTACTTC

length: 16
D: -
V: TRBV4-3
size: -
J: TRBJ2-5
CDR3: CASSQGVGEYQETQYF
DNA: TGCGCCAGCAGCCAAGGGGTAGGGGAGTATCAAGAGACCCAGTACTTC

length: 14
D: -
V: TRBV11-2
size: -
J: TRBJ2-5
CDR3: CASSLQTVGETQYF
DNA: TGTGCCAGCAGCTTACAGACAGTTGGGGAGACCCAGTACTTC

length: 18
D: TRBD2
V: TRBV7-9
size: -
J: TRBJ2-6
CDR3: CASSPPGAGVSGANVLTF
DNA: TGTGCCAGCAGCCCCCCTGGAGCGGGGGTCTCTGGGGCCAACGTCCTGACTTTC

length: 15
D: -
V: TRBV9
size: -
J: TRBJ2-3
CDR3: CASSVEGGYTDTQYF
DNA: TGTGCCAGCAGCGTAGAAGGCGGATACACAGATACGCAGTATTTT

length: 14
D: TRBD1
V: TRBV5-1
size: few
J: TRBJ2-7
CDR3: CASSLTGGAYEQYF
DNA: TGCGCCAGCAGCTTGACAGGGGGCGCGTACGAGCAGTACTTC